This T cell receptor (beta chain) is from a study of tumor-infiltrating lymphocytes in primary liver carcinoma (dated 2017 in TCRdb). About the investigation overall: Between late 2015 and March 2016, several patients in China with histopathologically diagnosed primary liver carcinoma had their tumors surgically resected. Across five regions of each liver tumor, along with adjacent normal tissue and blood, the study brought together TCRbeta repertoire sequencing, expression microarrays and whole-exome sequencing. Hepatocellular carcinoma (four) or combined HCC and intrahepatic cholangiocarcinoma (one) was present in the five patients, who were three men and two women aged 30 to 69 years. Technical replicate repertoires showed high reproducibility, with mean shared-clone rates roughly 0.89 and correlation coefficients above 0.95. The five patients had tumors staged T1-T3 N0M0, with maximum diameters ranging from roughly 4 to 10 cm. A total of 35 specimens from 5 patients underwent TCRbeta repertoire sequencing, comprising 25 or so tumor regions, 5 adjacent noncancerous liver tissues and 5 peripheral blood samples. Roughly 3.5 to 8 million productive TCRbeta reads were obtained per sample, and no significant difference in read depth was found between tissue types. The investigation overall reported the following: Because only the TCR beta chain was sequenced and unpaired alpha chains were not captured, true repertoire diversity is likely underestimated. Compared with blood, tumors had a significantly larger share of the repertoire taken up by the top 250 clones (p = 0.039). Because the samples were bulk and unsorted, CD4+ and CD8+ T cell repertoires could not be compared. Only a few patients were included in the study, and the authors note that the findings should be validated in a larger study. Repertoire overlap was higher between tumor regions (mean about 36%) than tumor-adjacent (around 17%) or tumor-blood (approximately 14%) pairs, consistent with antigen-driven expansion.

A constant-region primer and ProtoScript II reverse transcriptase were used to reverse-transcribe TCRbeta-specific cDNA from 500 ng total RNA. TCRbeta libraries were built with three nested multiplex PCR rounds, a slightly modified ARM-PCR procedure. Multiplex TRBV1-TRBV30 forward primers and a Cbeta reverse primer were used in the first two PCR rounds, each of which was run for approximately 9 cycles. Sample barcodes and Illumina adapters were attached in a final 25-cycle PCR using Deep VentR polymerase. Before sequencing, amplicons between 200 and 500 bp were purified from gel using a QIAquick gel extraction kit. The TCRbeta amplicons were sequenced with 250-bp paired-end reads on an Illumina HiSeq 2500. As for the authors' bioinformatics: Quality trimming of reads was performed with Trimmomatic v0.33, and paired reads were merged with FLASH v1.2.11 so that full CDR3 sequences could be recovered. V, D and J germline segments were assigned to the rearranged TCRbeta sequences by MiGEC v1.2.1b. Clonotype statistics and Shannon-Wiener diversity indices were computed with VDJtools v1.0.0. Except for diversity analysis, only the 250 most abundant clonotypes of each sample were used in subsequent analyses to reduce sampling bias. TCRdb handled the public reads itself, with Q25 trimming in fastp and clone calling in MiXCR, and kept productive beta chains. For every CDR3 protein sequence, its rows merge into one entry that carries the most common genes and DNA. It is TCRdb's table, rather than the study itself, that gives the V and J calls and clone size. Present in this sample are 310,000 or so distinct CDR3 sequences, almost 60% of which were seen just once. Clones ranked in the top ten supply about 18% of the sample.

From the germline V gene, CDR1 is SQVTM and CDR2 is ANQGSEA. CDR3 length: 14 amino acids, cysteine to phenylalanine. Of all the DNA, just the CDR3 is kept, 42 bases in frame from base 1. Turning to this clonotype: Its antigen is still unknown. At one end, the junction sequence differs from germline, possibly due to a read error.

RNA from unsorted whole blood was extracted with TRIzol reagent, and germline DNA was obtained with the DNeasy Blood & Tissue kit. Patients had chronic HBV infection and were treatment-naive at sampling. Before surgery, approximately 3.8 milliliters of peripheral blood were drawn into K2EDTA tubes. Recombination joined TRBV29-1 with TRBJ2-3; 8 junctional bases match TRBD1. The sequencing sample was made of peripheral blood. The clonotype was recovered from a woman between 25 and 40 years old with primary liver carcinoma and hepatitis B virus infection. This receptor has the CDR3 CSVGDRLSTDTQYF. In nucleotides, the sequence is TGCAGCGTCGGGGACAGGCTTAGCACAGATACACAGTATTTT.